The 18 T cell receptor beta chains below come from one sample, sequenced in a study of CXCR3-negative and CXCR3-positive naive CD8 T cells. UMI-labeled TRB cDNA libraries were prepared by 5' RACE. TCRdb derives one entry per CDR3 protein from the 5' RACE reads, leaving out DNA. The sample's table shows fewer than 9,500 distinct CDR3 sequences. The sample taken for sequencing was naive CXCR3- CD8+ T cells from blood. The subset here: CD45RO-CCR7+CD27+CD95- naive CD8+ T cells lacking CXCR3 (TNR3-). The source is a human donor in good health. Some clones in this sample may be carry-over from other donors' samples.

This sequence joins TRBV4-1 and TRBJ2-7. Germline values: CDR1 MGHRA, CDR2 YSYEKL. The CDR3 extends over 13 amino acids. This CDR3 reads CASSQDRYYEQYF.

The chain uses TRBV12-3 or TRBV12-4 and TRBJ2-2; the D gene TCRdb calls, TRBD1, cannot be checked with no DNA. CDR3 size: 14 residues. CDR3 in amino acids: CASRDSPNTGELFF.

The gene calls are TRBV11-1 and TRBJ1-5. CDR1 is SGHAT, CDR2 FQDESV, per germline (reference sequence). The CDR3 extends over 13 amino acids. CDR3 in amino acids: CASSLDSNQPQHF.

This clonotype is classed as medium-sized by frequency. The chain has TRBV12-3 or TRBV12-4 and TRBJ1-3. The CDR3 loop spans 15 amino acids. The CDR3 loop reads CASSPGGAGGNTIYF.

The chain employs TRBV29-1 and TRBJ2-7. Germline V gene sequence: CDR1 SQVTM, CDR2 ANQGSEA. There are 13 residues in the CDR3. CDR3: CSVAKTDSYEQYF.

The V call is TRBV29-1, the J call TRBJ2-1; the TCRdb D gene call, TRBD2, has no DNA to confirm it. CDR1 and CDR2 from the germline V gene are SQVTM and ANQGSEA. The CDR3 contains 14 residues. The CDR3 spells CSVELAGGVDEQFF.

The chain has TRBV5-1 and TRBJ2-7. Germline V CDR1 and CDR2: SGHRS, YFSETQ. This CDR3 is 14 amino acids long. CDR3 loop: CASSPLGYSYEQYF.

This clonotype shows up as medium-sized by frequency. The V gene is TRBV7-6, the J gene TRBJ1-1; TCRdb names TRBD1, which stays unverified in the absence of DNA. CDR1 is SGHVS and CDR2 is FNYEAQ in the germline V gene. This CDR3 is built from 17 residues. The CDR3 loop is CASSLRAPGPTNTEAFF.

This chain links TRBV10-3 with TRBJ2-1. The CDR3 totals 16 residues. CDR1 and CDR2 (germline): ENHRY, SYGVKD. The CDR3 reads CAISPTVISSYNEQFF.

By frequency, this clonotype is medium-sized. The rearrangement links TRBV29-1 to TRBJ2-2. CDR3 length: 13 residues. The germline gives CDR1 SQVTM, CDR2 ANQGSEA. CDR3 residues: CSVDQENTGELFF.

The rearrangement links TRBV4-2 to TRBJ1-1; no DNA is available, so the TRBD1 call from TCRdb remains unchecked. This CDR3 comprises 13 residues. The germline V gene encodes CDR1 LGHNA and CDR2 YNFKEQ. This chain's CDR3 is CASSRQLREEAFF.

This chain joins TRBV23-1 and TRBJ2-1; there is no DNA to check the TCRdb D call of TRBD1. TRBV23-1 has ORF status, its function being uncertain. The CDR3 is 15 residues long. The CDR3 is CASSRSPGRANEQFF.

The chain couples TRBV10-3 to TRBJ2-1. Per the germline V gene, CDR1 is ENHRY and CDR2 is SYGVKD. The CDR3 spans 12 residues. The CDR3 spells CAISESAYEQFF.

This rearrangement joins TRBV29-1 to TRBJ2-7; absent DNA, TCRdb's TRBD1 call cannot be checked. Germline V gene lookup returns CDR1 SQVTM and CDR2 ANQGSEA. This CDR3 has 17 amino acids. The CDR3 here is CSVSSWRPGTGFFEQYF.

V gene TRBV29-1 combines with J gene TRBJ2-2. Germline assignment: CDR1 SQVTM and CDR2 ANQGSEA. The CDR3 has 11 residues. The CDR3 reads CSVVDTGELFF.

J is TRBJ2-2 and V is TRBV29-1; with no DNA, the TCRdb D assignment of TRBD1 cannot be verified. This CDR3 has 16 amino acids. Germline V CDR1 and CDR2: SQVTM, ANQGSEA. The CDR3 reads CSVEGRGLTNTGELFF.

This chain links TRBV4-1 with TRBJ2-7; TCRdb returns TRBD2, unconfirmable since there is no DNA. The CDR3 covers 15 residues. Germline values: CDR1 MGHRA, CDR2 YSYEKL. The CDR3 reads CASSLSGSGGYEQYF.

The CDR3 loop is CASTTKEFRVCTEAFF. The genes are TRBV12-3 or TRBV12-4 and TRBJ1-1. CDR3 length: 16 residues.